This TCR beta chain was found in a study of cytomegalovirus exposure and HLA in healthy donors. A note on this clone: The antigen is undetermined.

Per germline, CDR1 MNHEY and CDR2 SMNVEV (reference sequence). The CDR3 has 14 amino acids. Germline trimming cut 3 bases from V and 5 bases from J; bases unmatched to any gene: 5. General study findings and limits: One variant, a missense change in DCLRE1C, was linked in a later analysis to TCR beta V- and J-gene trimming. The majority of CMV-associated TCR beta chains were reported as apparently HLA-restricted in a later analysis. Published work reported that the classifier diagnosed cytomegalovirus status with high specificity and sensitivity.

The PCR employed 60 Vbeta primers together with 13 Jbeta primers. Profiling relied on immunoSEQ multiplex PCR, and the TCRdb table lists in-frame clones only, not all of them. This table holds approximately 190,000 clones, over 70% found once. The V call is TRBV27, the J call TRBJ2-7; TRBD1 matches at 9 bases. The TCR was taken from a man in his forties or fifties in good health and CMV-seronegative. The specimen sequenced was PBMCs. CDR3 amino acids: CASSFLDRGNEQYF. For the CDR3, the DNA is TGTGCCAGCAGTTTCTTGGACAGGGGAAACGAGCAGTACTTC.